This TCR beta chain was captured in a study of cytomegalovirus exposure and HLA in healthy donors. This clone has just a few counts. TCRdb's table, derived via immunoSEQ multiplex PCR, lists solely in-frame clones and lacks some. The repertoire consists of some 170,000 clones, with 70% to 90% occurring once and the leading ten covering more than 2%. The sample comprised PBMCs. The source of this sequence is a woman aged 18-29 years in good health and CMV-seronegative.

CDR3 amino acids: CASSPLLRETEAFF. The CDR3 DNA reads as TGTGCCAGCAGCCCATTACTGCGTGAGACTGAAGCTTTCTTT. V is TRBV7-9 and J is TRBJ1-1; D not resolved. The CDR3 totals 14 residues. Germline CDR1 reads SEHNR; CDR2 reads FQNEAQ (reference sequence). With 5 bases removed from V and 5 bases from J, the gap between germline ends came to 15 bases.